These 9 T cell receptor beta chains were sequenced from one sample in a study of T cell responses to AZD1222 COVID-19 vaccine. Assay: immunoSEQ multiplex PCR; the TCRdb copy retains only in-frame clones and omits some. Here the sample spans over 110,000 clones, almost 95% being singletons. Sequenced here: peripheral blood, sampled 28 days after the second AZD1222 dose. The receptors were gathered from an adult who received the AZD1222 COVID-19 vaccine.

This chain links TRBV11-3 with TRBJ2-1; 12 bases fit TRBD2. The germline CDR1 and CDR2 sequences are SGHNT and YENEEA. This CDR3 is built from 15 residues. V shed 5 bases, J shed 7 bases, and the junction held 6 bases outside the gene matches. Written as DNA, the CDR3 is TGTGCCAGCAGCCTGACTAGCGGGAGTCCGAATGAGCAGTTCTTC. It encodes CASSLTSGSPNEQFF. Full variable domain (remainder filled in from reference TRBV11-3 and TRBJ2-1): EAGVVQSPRYKIIEKKQPVAFWCNPISGHNTLYWYLQNLGQGPELLIRYENEEAVDDSQLPKDRFSAERLKGVDSTLKIQPAELGDSAVYLCASSLTSGSPNEQFFGPGTRLTVL.

The chain employs TRBV9 and TRBJ1-1; weak D call: TRBD1 (5 bases). V lost 4 bases and J 2 bases, leaving 12 bases between the germline ends. Looked up from germline, CDR1 is SGDLS and CDR2 is YYNGEE. The CDR3 sequence is 14 residues long. CDR3 sequence (DNA): TGTGCCAGCAGCCCGAGGGACGCAAACACTGAAGCTTTCTTT. Its protein is CASSPRDANTEAFF.

The CDR3: CASSSRREVGETQYF. The CDR3 coding sequence is TGTGCCAGCAGCTCTAGACGGGAGGTTGGTGAGACCCAGTACTTC. The chain recombines TRBV5-4 with TRBJ2-5; 7 nucleotides match TRBD2. This CDR3 contains 15 residues. CDR1 and CDR2 (germline): SGHNT, YYREEE (reference sequence). J lost 5 bases, V lost 3 bases, and 10 bases had no gene match.

V is TRBV28 and J is TRBJ2-5, with TRBD2 identical over 8 bases. CDR1 and CDR2 from the germline V gene are MDHEN and SYDVKM. The CDR3 is made up of 14 amino acids. V gave up 3 bases and J gave up 4 bases; unmatched junction bases: 4. The CDR3 reads CASSLVRGGETQYF. The CDR3 DNA reads as TGTGCCAGCAGTTTGGTCCGGGGGGGAGAGACCCAGTACTTC.

The gene calls are TRBV5-1 and TRBJ2-2, with D possibly matching TRBD1 (6 bases). V gave up 4 bases and J gave up 7 bases, with 23 bases separating them. Germline CDR1 is SGHRS and CDR2 is YFSETQ. The CDR3 runs 17 residues. The CDR3 DNA reads TGCGCCAGCAGCCCTAGGACAGACGTTGGTTCGCACGGGGAGCTGTTTTTT. Amino acid sequence: CASSPRTDVGSHGELFF.

This clone occurred once. The chain employs TRBV12-3 or TRBV12-4 and TRBJ1-1; D is unclear. V gave up 3 bases and J gave up 7 bases, with 12 bases separating them. The CDR3 consists of 13 residues. The CDR3 loop reads CASSFERVGEAFF. As DNA, the CDR3 is TGTGCCAGCAGTTTCGAAAGGGTCGGTGAAGCTTTCTTT.

The chain is built from TRBV11-3 and TRBJ1-1, with D possibly being TRBD1 (6 bases). V lost 4 bases, J lost 1 base, and 10 bases lay in between. Germline V gene lookup returns CDR1 SGHNT and CDR2 YENEEA. The CDR3 covers 14 residues. CDR3 nucleotide sequence: TGTGCCAGCAGCTCCGGACAGCAGAACACTGAAGCTTTCTTT. This encodes CASSSGQQNTEAFF. Together with reference TRBV11-3 and TRBJ1-1, the CDR3 gives the full variable domain: EAGVVQSPRYKIIEKKQPVAFWCNPISGHNTLYWYLQNLGQGPELLIRYENEEAVDDSQLPKDRFSAERLKGVDSTLKIQPAELGDSAVYLCASSSGQQNTEAFFGQGTRLTVV.

The chain employs TRBV15 and TRBJ1-4; D might be TRBD1 (6 bases). V was trimmed by 5 bases and J by 8 bases, leaving 18 bases between them. This CDR3 has 15 amino acids. Germline lookup yields CDR1 LNHNV and CDR2 YYDKDF (reference sequence). Written as DNA, the CDR3 is TGTGCCACCAGCGGTTCAGAGGGGGTAGAAGAAAAACTGTTTTTT. Its translation is CATSGSEGVEEKLFF.

This chain connects TRBV15 to TRBJ1-3; 10 positions agree with TRBD1. Trimming cost V 4 bases and J 2 bases; bases outside gene matches: 2. The CDR3 contains 15 residues. Looked up from germline, CDR1 is LNHNV and CDR2 is YYDKDF (reference sequence). The CDR3 nucleotides are TGTGCCACCAGCACCGACAGGGGGCCTGGAAACACCATATATTTT. Translation: CATSTDRGPGNTIYF. The full variable domain, its missing parts supplied by reference TRBV15 and TRBJ1-3, is DAMVIQNPRYQVTQFGKPVTLSCSQTLNHNVMYWYQQKSSQAPKLLFHYYDKDFNNEADTPDNFQSRRPNTSFCFLDIRSPGLGDTAMYLCATSTDRGPGNTIYFGEGSWLTVV.